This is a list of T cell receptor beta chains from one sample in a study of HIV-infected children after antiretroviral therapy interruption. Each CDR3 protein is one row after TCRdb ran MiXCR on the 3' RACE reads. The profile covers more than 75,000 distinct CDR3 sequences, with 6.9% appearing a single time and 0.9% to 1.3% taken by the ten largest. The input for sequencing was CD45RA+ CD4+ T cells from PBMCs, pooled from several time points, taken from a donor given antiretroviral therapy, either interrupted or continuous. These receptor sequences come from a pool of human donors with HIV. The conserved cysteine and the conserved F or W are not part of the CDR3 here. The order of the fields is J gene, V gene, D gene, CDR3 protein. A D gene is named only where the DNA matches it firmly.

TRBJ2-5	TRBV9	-	ASSEGGATQETQY
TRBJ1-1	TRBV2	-	ASTEVRASPEAF
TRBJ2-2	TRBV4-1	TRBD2	ASSQAGTSGGQTTGGELF
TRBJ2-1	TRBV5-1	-	ASSLVQGWDEQF
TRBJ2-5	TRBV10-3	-	AIGAQVQETQY
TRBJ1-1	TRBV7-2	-	ASSLGSGLLMNTEAF
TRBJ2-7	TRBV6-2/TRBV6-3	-	ATPGAAYEQY
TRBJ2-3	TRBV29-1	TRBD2	SVVASGGTDTQY
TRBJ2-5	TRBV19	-	ASSRGHRAETQY
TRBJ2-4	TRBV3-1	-	ASSQEWGVKNIQY
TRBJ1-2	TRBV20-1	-	SARDGPIYGYT
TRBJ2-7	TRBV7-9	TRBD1	ASSSTGTGGFEQY
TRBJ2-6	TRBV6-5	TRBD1	ASSTHTGGHSGANVLT
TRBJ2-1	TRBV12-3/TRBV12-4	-	ASSFGLGPTEQF
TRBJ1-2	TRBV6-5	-	ASSIGGGYGYT
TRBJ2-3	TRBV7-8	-	ASSFDPANSQY
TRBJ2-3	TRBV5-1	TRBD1	ASRPLGQGGDTQY
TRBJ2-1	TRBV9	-	ASSVGHTTSYNEQF
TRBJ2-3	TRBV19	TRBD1	ASSPRDSKDTQY
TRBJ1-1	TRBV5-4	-	ASSLGRWGTEAF
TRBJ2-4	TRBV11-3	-	ASSFSVANIQY
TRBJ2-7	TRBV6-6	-	ASSSLTPNEQY
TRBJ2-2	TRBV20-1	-	SAPALSNTGELF
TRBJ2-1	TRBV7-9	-	ASSVYWAIGSYNEQF
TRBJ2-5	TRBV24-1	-	ATSDTGSRETQY
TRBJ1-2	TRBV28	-	ASSFAQIYGYT
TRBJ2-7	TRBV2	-	ASSGRGRETYEQY
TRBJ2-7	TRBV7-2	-	ASSLSRGYEQY
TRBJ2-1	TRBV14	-	ASSQEIGVGGDEQF
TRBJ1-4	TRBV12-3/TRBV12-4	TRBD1	ASRRTGQGEKLF
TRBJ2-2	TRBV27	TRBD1	ASSWGQTSTGELF
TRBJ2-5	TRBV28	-	ASRKRLETQY
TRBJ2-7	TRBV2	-	ASSDGWAYEQY
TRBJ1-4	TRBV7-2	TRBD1	ASSIQGGKLF
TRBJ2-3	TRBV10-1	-	ASSVQGADTQY
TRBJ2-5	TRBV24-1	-	ATGRQETQY
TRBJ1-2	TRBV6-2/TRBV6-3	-	ASSPRVNYGYT
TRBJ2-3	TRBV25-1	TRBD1	ASSNRGGTDTQY
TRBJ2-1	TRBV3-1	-	ASSQDLLYNEQF
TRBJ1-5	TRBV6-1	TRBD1	ATSGGSGNQPQH
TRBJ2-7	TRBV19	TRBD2	ASSTPRLAGGSEQY
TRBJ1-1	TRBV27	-	ASSLIPRGQNTEAF
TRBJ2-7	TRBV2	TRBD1	ASSVGTGGYEQY
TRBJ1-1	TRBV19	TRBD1	ASRGYTEAF
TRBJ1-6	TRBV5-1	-	ASSSHRDPNSPLH
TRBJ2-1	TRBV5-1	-	ASSFRRSNEQF
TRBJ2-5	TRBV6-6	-	ASSYRAGGETQY
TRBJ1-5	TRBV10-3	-	AIRSGEGDQPQH
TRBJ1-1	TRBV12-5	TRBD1	ASLVQGARTEAF
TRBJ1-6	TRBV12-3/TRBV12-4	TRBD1	ASSRTGDNSPLH
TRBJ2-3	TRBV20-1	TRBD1	SGSPGQGPDTQY
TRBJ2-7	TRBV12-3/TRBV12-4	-	ASSLTDTGEQY
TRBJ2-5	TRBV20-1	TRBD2	SARERASGTPQY
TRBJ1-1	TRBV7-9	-	ASSQSIDRRSKAF
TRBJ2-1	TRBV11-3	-	ASSRDRHPYNEQF